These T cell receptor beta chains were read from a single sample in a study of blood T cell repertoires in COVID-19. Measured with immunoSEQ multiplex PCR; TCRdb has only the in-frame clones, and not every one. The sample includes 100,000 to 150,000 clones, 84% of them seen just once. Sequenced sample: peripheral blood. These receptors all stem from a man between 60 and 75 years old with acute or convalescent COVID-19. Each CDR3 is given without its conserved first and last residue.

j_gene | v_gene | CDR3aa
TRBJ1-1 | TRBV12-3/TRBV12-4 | ASSFDRNTEAF
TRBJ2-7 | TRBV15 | ATSRDYQVGEQY
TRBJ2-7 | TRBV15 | ATSRDRPWTSGVSYEQY
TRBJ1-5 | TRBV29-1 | SATLEGRGGNQPQH
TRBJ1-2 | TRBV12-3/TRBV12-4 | ASSLGRQGYT
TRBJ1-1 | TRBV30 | AWSVAGAQEAF
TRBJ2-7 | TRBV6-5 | ASSYVRQGYEQY
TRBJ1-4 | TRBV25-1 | ASSERRGWGEKLF
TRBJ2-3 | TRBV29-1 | SVRVSTDTQY
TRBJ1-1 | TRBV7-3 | ASSLTALNTEAF
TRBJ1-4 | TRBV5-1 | ASSWDRGGEKLF
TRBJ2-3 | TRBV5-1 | ASSTRDPTEADTQY
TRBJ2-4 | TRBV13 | ASSVGQGWNIQY
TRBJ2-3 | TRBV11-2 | ASSWTSGGRTDTQY
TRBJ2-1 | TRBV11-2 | ASAGYWNEQF
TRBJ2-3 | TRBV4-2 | ASSQEVTIGWGGSTDTQY
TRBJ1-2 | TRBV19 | ASTLTGGENYGYT
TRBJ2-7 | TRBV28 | ASSRTSGGTYEQY
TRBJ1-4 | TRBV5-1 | ASGSDGGHEKLF